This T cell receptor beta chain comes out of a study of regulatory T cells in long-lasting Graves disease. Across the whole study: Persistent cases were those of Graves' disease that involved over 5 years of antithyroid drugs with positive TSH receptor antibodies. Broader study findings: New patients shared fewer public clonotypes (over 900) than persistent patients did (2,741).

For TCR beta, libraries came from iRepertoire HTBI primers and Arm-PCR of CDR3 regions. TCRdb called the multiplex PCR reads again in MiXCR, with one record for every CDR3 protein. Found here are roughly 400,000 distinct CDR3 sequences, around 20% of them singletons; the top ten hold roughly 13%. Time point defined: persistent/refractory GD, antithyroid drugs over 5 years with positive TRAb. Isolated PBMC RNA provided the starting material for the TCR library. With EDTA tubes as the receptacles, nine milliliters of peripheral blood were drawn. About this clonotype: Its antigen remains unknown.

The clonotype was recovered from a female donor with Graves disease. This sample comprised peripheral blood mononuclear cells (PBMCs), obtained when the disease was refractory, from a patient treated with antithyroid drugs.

The CDR3 loop is CASSGPVGDSPLHF. The CDR3 region has the DNA TGTGCCAGCAGTGGCCCTGTAGGGGATTCACCCCTCCACTTT. V and J are TRBV6-1 and TRBJ1-6; possible D gene TRBD1, 5 bases. The CDR3 is made up of 14 amino acids. The germline V gene encodes CDR1 MNHNS and CDR2 SASEGT. Trimming removed 4 bases at V and 8 bases at J, with 12 bases between.